The 26 T cell receptor beta chains reported below all come from one sample, sequenced in a study of shared T cell receptors in the human thymus. Repertoires were generated with immunoSEQ multiplex PCR, while TCRdb's copy carries only in-frame clones and drops some. The sample has about 660,000 clones, roughly 90% seen once. This same sample was also taken into another study, of human thymus T cells.

Sequenced input: thymocytes. The source is a boy under two years old with a congenital heart defect.

This sequence joins TRBV27 and TRBJ2-7, with unresolved D. CDR1 MNHEY and CDR2 SMNVEV come from the germline V gene (reference sequence). Trimming shortened V by 4 bases and J by 0 bases, and 7 bases separated the two germline ends. The CDR3 is made up of 13 amino acids. CDR3 sequence reads: CASSSPSSYEQYF. DNA of the CDR3: TGTGCCAGCAGTTCCCCTAGCTCCTACGAGCAGTACTTC.

This chain joins TRBV30 and TRBJ1-5; TRBD1 matches at 7 bases. CDR3 size: 15 residues. The V gene end was trimmed by 5 bases and the J gene end by 6 bases; junction bases not matched to a gene: 13. The germline gives CDR1 GTSNPN, CDR2 SVGIG (reference sequence). The CDR3, as DNA: TGTGCCTGGGCACCACAAGGAGGGGGCGGTCAGCCCCAGCATTTT. This sequence encodes CAWAPQGGGGQPQHF.

The chain employs TRBV4-2 and TRBJ2-7; 7 positions match TRBD2. The CDR3 covers 16 residues. After removal of 0 bases from V and 3 bases from J, the junction contained 8 bases not matched to a gene. Per germline, CDR1 LGHNA and CDR2 YNFKEQ. This CDR3 is CASSQDCWRGFYEQYF. The CDR3 DNA reads as TGTGCCAGCAGCCAAGATTGCTGGCGGGGGTTCTACGAGCAGTACTTC.

The V and J genes are TRBV18 and TRBJ2-5, with 7 bases that match TRBD1. Germline-derived CDR1 and CDR2 are KGHSH and LQKENI. Germline trimming cut 3 bases from V and 4 bases from J; bases unmatched to any gene: 14. The CDR3 is made up of 17 amino acids. The DNA of the CDR3 is TGTGCCAGCTCACCGACCACAGGGGAAGGTATACGAGAGACCCAGTACTTC. The encoded protein is CASSPTTGEGIRETQYF.

The V call is TRBV28, the J call TRBJ1-1, with D perhaps matching TRBD1 (6 bases). CDR1 and CDR2 from the germline V gene are MDHEN and SYDVKM. The CDR3 has 20 amino acids. The ends were cut back, 6 bases at V and 1 base at J, with 30 bases in the middle. The CDR3 spells CASSLTYSGVTRVPNTEAFF. Here the CDR3 DNA reads TGTGCCAGCAGCCTAACCTACTCAGGGGTCACTAGAGTCCCGAACACTGAAGCTTTCTTT.

The V gene is TRBV4-2, the J gene TRBJ2-1; the D gene is possibly TRBD2 (6 bases). Germline CDR1 is LGHNA and CDR2 is YNFKEQ. V was clipped by 0 bases and J by 4 bases, with 13 bases between them. The CDR3 has 16 amino acids. The CDR3 here is CASSQESRAGYNEQFF. DNA of the CDR3: TGTGCCAGCAGCCAAGAATCCAGGGCGGGATACAATGAGCAGTTCTTC.

The chain is built from TRBV5-1 and TRBJ1-1; perhaps TRBD1 as D (5 bases). This CDR3 has 14 amino acids. The V gene's germline CDR1 is SGHRS and CDR2 YFSETQ. V was trimmed by 1 base and J by 4 bases, leaving 11 bases between them. The DNA for the CDR3 is TGCGCCAGCAGCTTGAAGGGGAGGGGCACTGAAGCTTTCTTT. This codes for CASSLKGRGTEAFF. The variable domain in full, completed from reference TRBV5-1 and TRBJ1-1, reads KAGVTQTPRYLIKTRGQQVTLSCSPISGHRSVSWYQQTPGQGLQFLFEYFSETQRNKGNFPGRFSGRQFSNSRSEMNVSTLELGDSALYLCASSLKGRGTEAFFGQGTRLTVV.

The V call is TRBV14, the J call TRBJ2-1; 11 bases are shared with TRBD2. The CDR3 is made up of 16 amino acids. V dropped 6 bases and J dropped 3; count of bases not matched to a gene: 7. The germline V gene encodes CDR1 SGHDN and CDR2 FVKESK. The CDR3 bases are TGTGCCAGCAGTAAACTTGGACTAGCGGGCTACAATGAGCAGTTCTTC. Its protein is CASSKLGLAGYNEQFF.

This rearrangement joins TRBV6-6 to TRBJ2-1; a possible D gene is TRBD1 (5 bases). From germline, CDR1 is MNHNY and CDR2 SVGAGI (reference sequence). The germline V and J ends were trimmed by 10 bases and 9 bases, with 16 bases remaining between them. This CDR3 contains 12 residues. The CDR3: CATWARGSEQFF. CDR3 nucleotides: TGTGCCACCTGGGCTAGGGGAAGTGAGCAGTTCTTC.

V is TRBV28 and J is TRBJ2-3; D not certain. V lost 8 bases to trimming and J lost 1 base, with 13 bases between them. The CDR3 runs 14 residues. CDR1 MDHEN and CDR2 SYDVKM come from the germline V gene. The chain's CDR3 is CASSTGVGTDTQYF. CDR3 in DNA: TGTGCCAGCTCCACCGGAGTGGGCACAGATACGCAGTATTTT.

This chain links TRBV28 with TRBJ2-3, with 7 nucleotides matching TRBD2. The V gene end was trimmed by 6 bases and the J gene end by 1 base; junction bases not matched to a gene: 28. Germline CDR1 MDHEN, CDR2 SYDVKM. The CDR3 extends over 22 amino acids. The CDR3, as DNA: TGTGCCAGCAGCTCCCCGTCCCCCTCCGCCCGACTTCAGCGGGGACGCACAGATACGCAGTATTTT. Its translation: CASSSPSPSARLQRGRTDTQYF.

The V gene is TRBV25-1, the J gene TRBJ1-5; TRBD1 is a possible D gene (6 bases). The CDR3 has 13 amino acids. Deletions cut 4 bases from V and 3 bases from J, with 7 bases between. CDR1 and CDR2 (germline): MGHDK, SYGVNS. The CDR3 region has the DNA TGTGCCAGCAGTGGACAGGACAATCAGCCCCAGCATTTT. Protein: CASSGQDNQPQHF.

This chain uses TRBV5-8 with TRBJ2-7; the D gene is possibly TRBD2 (5 bases). Trimming left V 1 base short and J 7 bases short, with 12 bases between. This CDR3 contains 13 residues. In germline, CDR1 is SGHTS, CDR2 YDEGEE. CDR3 sequence reads: CASSLSAREEQYF. CDR3 nucleotides: TGTGCCAGCAGCTTGAGCGCCCGGGAAGAGCAGTACTTC.

V and J are TRBV27 and TRBJ2-1, with a tentative D call TRBD2 (6 bases). The V end lost 1 base, the J end lost 6 bases, and 22 bases lay between the germline ends. The CDR3 runs 18 residues. Germline V lookup: CDR1 MNHEY, CDR2 SMNVEV (reference sequence). The CDR3 loop reads CASSLLNPGWREGNEQFF. As DNA, the CDR3 is TGTGCCAGCAGTTTATTAAACCCCGGCTGGCGGGAAGGCAATGAGCAGTTCTTC.

This chain links TRBV18 with TRBJ2-2; TRBD2 agrees at 14 bases. Trimming cost V 6 bases and J 5 bases; bases outside gene matches: 8. This CDR3 is 17 amino acids long. Germline CDR1 reads KGHSH; CDR2 reads LQKENI. The CDR3 nucleotides are TGTGCCAGCTCCCCCGGGACTAGCGGGAGAGGTACCGGGGAGCTGTTTTTT. Translated, it gives CASSPGTSGRGTGELFF.

V and J are TRBV28 and TRBJ1-5; 8 bases map to TRBD1. Germline-derived CDR1 and CDR2 are MDHEN and SYDVKM. The CDR3 length is 18 residues. V dropped 0 bases and J dropped 0; count of bases not matched to a gene: 7. CDR3 nucleotides: TGTGCCAGCAGTTTATGCGGGACAGGACGTTTTAGCAATCAGCCCCAGCATTTT. It yields the protein CASSLCGTGRFSNQPQHF.

The V and J genes are TRBV7-6 and TRBJ2-5, with 13 bases matching TRBD2. CDR1 is SGHVS, CDR2 FNYEAQ, per germline. The V segment lost 6 bases and the J segment 5 bases; nucleotides outside the gene matches: 12. The CDR3 length is 17 residues. The CDR3 spells CASSPGLPTSGRETQYF. CDR3 DNA sequence: TGTGCCAGCAGTCCCGGTCTTCCGACTAGCGGGAGGGAGACCCAGTACTTC.

The sample holds a few counts of this clone. This chain joins TRBV18 and TRBJ2-3; TRBD1 is a possible D gene (6 bases). Between the trimmed V and J ends, which lost 5 bases and 10 bases, there was a span of 10 bases. CDR1 and CDR2 from the germline V gene are KGHSH and LQKENI. This CDR3 has 11 residues. DNA for the CDR3: TGTGCCAGCTCAGGGGGCACGCCGCAGTATTTT. Translation: CASSGGTPQYF.

The rearrangement uses TRBV7-2 and TRBJ1-3; 7 bases fit TRBD1. Germline CDR1 is SGHTA and CDR2 is FQGNSA. Trimming took 2 bases from V and 2 from J; bases not matched to a gene: 3. This CDR3 comprises 15 residues. CDR3 sequence: CASSLKGATGNTIYF. CDR3 nucleotides: TGTGCCAGCAGCTTAAAGGGGGCTACTGGAAACACCATATATTTT.

The gene calls are TRBV10-3 and TRBJ1-5; weak D call: TRBD1 (6 bases). Trimming stripped 2 bases from V and 5 bases from J, with 16 bases between. Germline V gene lookup returns CDR1 ENHRY and CDR2 SYGVKD. This CDR3 is 16 amino acids long. Written as DNA, the CDR3 is TGTGCCATCAGTGAGGGGGACAAGTCCCACTATCAGCCCCAGCATTTT. Its protein product is CAISEGDKSHYQPQHF.

The chain recombines TRBV29-1 with TRBJ2-1; 7 nucleotides align to TRBD2. Germline-derived CDR1 and CDR2 are SQVTM and ANQGSEA. The CDR3 spans 16 residues. V lost 6 bases to trimming and J lost 2 bases; unmatched junction nucleotides: 13. CDR3 residues: CSVPWGPRGAYNEQFF. In DNA form, the CDR3 reads TGCAGCGTCCCTTGGGGACCCCGGGGGGCCTACAATGAGCAGTTCTTC.

The rearrangement links TRBV6-5 to TRBJ2-7; tentatively, D is TRBD1 (6 bases). This CDR3 comprises 11 residues. V lost 5 bases and J 4 bases, leaving 6 bases between the germline ends. Looked up from germline, CDR1 is MNHEY and CDR2 is SVGAGI. The CDR3 DNA is TGTGCCAGCAGTGACAGGTACGAGCAGTACTTC. This translates into CASSDRYEQYF.

The V and J genes are TRBV14 and TRBJ2-4; tentative D call: TRBD2 (6 bases). The CDR3 totals 14 residues. Germline CDR1 is SGHDN and CDR2 is FVKESK. The V gene lost 0 bases and the J gene lost 12 bases, with 15 bases spanning the gap. The CDR3, as DNA: TGTGCCAGCAGCCAAGAGCGGCGGAGGGGCGCTCAGTACTTC. Its translation is CASSQERRRGAQYF.

The rearrangement joins TRBV2 to TRBJ2-1, with a tentative D call TRBD2 (5 bases). This CDR3 is built from 16 residues. Germline-derived CDR1 and CDR2 are SNHLY and FYNNEI. V was trimmed by 4 bases and J by 1 base, leaving 14 bases between them. CDR3 protein: CASSGKLWESYNEQFF. For the CDR3, the DNA is TGTGCCAGCAGTGGGAAGCTTTGGGAGTCCTACAATGAGCAGTTCTTC.

The chain links TRBV2 to TRBJ2-1, with 11 bases aligning to TRBD2. The germline V gene encodes CDR1 SNHLY and CDR2 FYNNEI. V gave up 9 bases and J gave up 5 bases; unmatched junction bases: 3. The CDR3 has 13 amino acids. Here the CDR3 reads CARGTSGNNEQFF. The CDR3 DNA is TGTGCCAGGGGGACTAGCGGCAACAATGAGCAGTTCTTC.

The genes are TRBV15 and TRBJ2-7; 13 bases are a match to TRBD2. Germline V gene data show CDR1 as LNHNV and CDR2 as YYDKDF (reference sequence). After removal of 5 bases from V and 0 bases from J, the junction contained 22 bases not matched to a gene. The CDR3 extends over 22 amino acids. DNA of the CDR3: TGTGCCACCAGCGGGGGGACTAGCGGGGTCCAGGAGCGTGTTCTGAGCTCCTACGAGCAGTACTTC. Translating gives CATSGGTSGVQERVLSSYEQYF. Full variable domain (outside the CDR3, taken from reference TRBV15 and TRBJ2-7): DAMVIQNPRYQVTQFGKPVTLSCSQTLNHNVMYWYQQKSSQAPKLLFHYYDKDFNNEADTPDNFQSRRPNTSFCFLDIRSPGLGDTAMYLCATSGGTSGVQERVLSSYEQYFGPGTRLTVT.